The rows below give T cell receptor beta chains drawn from one sample of a study of blood T cell repertoires in COVID-19. Sequencing used immunoSEQ multiplex PCR; TCRdb keeps in-frame clones, though not all of them. Of 170,000 or so clones detected, 84% appear once; the ten largest clones hold roughly an eighth. The material sequenced was peripheral blood. These receptors originate from a man between 18 and 29 years old with active or convalescent COVID-19. Each CDR3 is given with its conserved first and last residue. The D gene is left open where the match is weak. A row's size may be missing; if present it is once, few, many or a size class.

d_call: TRBD2
clone_size: NA
cdr3_length: 15
v_call: TRBV6-1
j_call: TRBJ2-1
cdr3_aa: CASSDGTSGSDEQFF
cdr3_nt: TGTGCCAGCAGTGATGGGACTAGCGGGAGCGATGAGCAGTTCTTC

d_call: TRBD2
clone_size: few
cdr3_length: 15
v_call: TRBV6-4
j_call: TRBJ2-3
cdr3_aa: CASSEAGGSTDTQYF
cdr3_nt: TGTGCCAGCAGTGAGGCGGGGGGGAGCACAGATACGCAGTATTTT

d_call: NA
clone_size: NA
cdr3_length: 14
v_call: TRBV27
j_call: TRBJ1-2
cdr3_aa: CASSDAGFRDGYTF
cdr3_nt: TGTGCCAGCAGCGACGCAGGGTTTCGGGATGGCTACACCTTC

d_call: TRBD1
clone_size: NA
cdr3_length: 13
v_call: TRBV12-5
j_call: TRBJ1-5
cdr3_aa: CASGFSGGQPQHF
cdr3_nt: TGTGCTAGTGGTTTTTCAGGGGGTCAGCCCCAGCATTTT

d_call: TRBD2
clone_size: NA
cdr3_length: 14
v_call: TRBV6-5
j_call: TRBJ2-1
cdr3_aa: CASHTSGRGNEQFF
cdr3_nt: TGTGCCAGCCATACTAGCGGGAGGGGCAATGAGCAGTTCTTC

d_call: TRBD2
clone_size: NA
cdr3_length: 15
v_call: TRBV7-9
j_call: TRBJ2-1
cdr3_aa: CASSLSGKTYNEQFF
cdr3_nt: TGTGCCAGCAGCCTTAGCGGGAAGACCTACAATGAGCAGTTCTTC

d_call: NA
clone_size: NA
cdr3_length: 14
v_call: TRBV5-1
j_call: TRBJ2-5
cdr3_aa: CASSLFRVQETQYF
cdr3_nt: TGCGCCAGCAGCTTGTTCCGGGTACAAGAGACCCAGTACTTC

d_call: TRBD1
clone_size: NA
cdr3_length: 14
v_call: TRBV6-5
j_call: TRBJ1-4
cdr3_aa: CASSTGGPKEKLFF
cdr3_nt: TGTGCCAGCAGTACAGGGGGCCCCAAGGAAAAACTGTTTTTT

d_call: NA
clone_size: NA
cdr3_length: 16
v_call: TRBV11-3
j_call: TRBJ2-7
cdr3_aa: CASSLGGPGFRGEQYF
cdr3_nt: TGTGCCAGCAGCTTAGGAGGTCCGGGGTTTCGGGGCGAGCAGTACTTC

d_call: TRBD1
clone_size: NA
cdr3_length: 13
v_call: TRBV29-1
j_call: TRBJ2-7
cdr3_aa: CSVAGETGYEQYF
cdr3_nt: TGCAGCGTGGCAGGTGAGACAGGGTACGAGCAGTACTTC

d_call: TRBD1
clone_size: few
cdr3_length: 13
v_call: TRBV6-2/TRBV6-3
j_call: TRBJ2-1
cdr3_aa: CASSYWQGDEQFF
cdr3_nt: TGTGCCAGCAGTTACTGGCAGGGGGATGAGCAGTTCTTC

d_call: NA
clone_size: NA
cdr3_length: 13
v_call: TRBV14
j_call: TRBJ2-1
cdr3_aa: CASSHLALSEQFF
cdr3_nt: TGTGCCAGCAGCCACCTAGCTTTATCCGAGCAGTTCTTC

d_call: NA
clone_size: NA
cdr3_length: 13
v_call: TRBV19
j_call: TRBJ1-2
cdr3_aa: CASRKQGGGGYTF
cdr3_nt: TGTGCCAGTAGAAAACAGGGCGGTGGTGGCTACACCTTC

d_call: TRBD1
clone_size: once
cdr3_length: 16
v_call: TRBV5-8
j_call: TRBJ2-5
cdr3_aa: CASSFGQGANQETQYF
cdr3_nt: TGTGCCAGCAGCTTTGGACAGGGGGCTAACCAAGAGACCCAGTACTTC

d_call: TRBD1
clone_size: NA
cdr3_length: 17
v_call: TRBV19
j_call: TRBJ2-1
cdr3_aa: CASSIGGPGQTHNEQFF
cdr3_nt: TGTGCCAGTAGTATTGGAGGCCCGGGACAGACCCATAATGAGCAGTTCTTC

d_call: TRBD1
clone_size: few
cdr3_length: 16
v_call: TRBV5-6
j_call: TRBJ1-2
cdr3_aa: CASSLRGGQGHYGYTF
cdr3_nt: TGTGCCAGCAGTTTACGAGGGGGACAGGGACACTATGGCTACACCTTC

d_call: TRBD1
clone_size: NA
cdr3_length: 14
v_call: TRBV15
j_call: TRBJ1-3
cdr3_aa: CATADRGSGNTIYF
cdr3_nt: TGTGCCACCGCGGACAGGGGAAGTGGAAACACCATATATTTT

d_call: TRBD2
clone_size: NA
cdr3_length: 16
v_call: TRBV3-1/TRBV3-2
j_call: TRBJ2-1
cdr3_aa: CASSQAGGVSYNEQFF
cdr3_nt: TGTGCCAGCAGCCAAGCGGGAGGGGTCTCCTACAATGAGCAGTTCTTC

d_call: NA
clone_size: NA
cdr3_length: 17
v_call: TRBV19
j_call: TRBJ1-3
cdr3_aa: CASSIASGGGRRNTIYF
cdr3_nt: TGTGCCAGTAGTATAGCCTCCGGTGGAGGGAGGAGAAACACCATATATTTT

d_call: NA
clone_size: once
cdr3_length: 10
v_call: TRBV5-5
j_call: TRBJ1-1
cdr3_aa: CASGSAEAFF
cdr3_nt: TGTGCCAGCGGGAGCGCTGAAGCTTTCTTT

d_call: NA
clone_size: once
cdr3_length: 16
v_call: TRBV7-3
j_call: TRBJ2-3
cdr3_aa: CASSLMGGPRPDTQYF
cdr3_nt: TGTGCCAGCAGCTTAATGGGAGGCCCCCGGCCAGATACGCAGTATTTT

d_call: TRBD2
clone_size: NA
cdr3_length: 16
v_call: TRBV4-2
j_call: TRBJ2-1
cdr3_aa: CASSQVIAGAYNEQFF
cdr3_nt: TGTGCCAGCAGCCAAGTAATAGCGGGGGCCTACAATGAGCAGTTCTTC

d_call: NA
clone_size: NA
cdr3_length: 16
v_call: TRBV10-2
j_call: TRBJ1-2
cdr3_aa: CASKTRGLSDNYGYTF
cdr3_nt: TGCGCCAGCAAGACCAGGGGCCTCTCCGATAACTATGGCTACACCTTC

d_call: NA
clone_size: NA
cdr3_length: 14
v_call: TRBV18
j_call: TRBJ2-5
cdr3_aa: CASSPGRQGGTQYF
cdr3_nt: TGTGCCAGCTCACCTGGGAGACAGGGAGGGACCCAGTACTTC

d_call: TRBD2
clone_size: NA
cdr3_length: 15
v_call: TRBV5-1
j_call: TRBJ2-5
cdr3_aa: CASSRTSGLQETQYF
cdr3_nt: TGCGCCAGCAGCCGGACTAGCGGACTCCAAGAGACCCAGTACTTC

d_call: TRBD1
clone_size: few
cdr3_length: 15
v_call: TRBV5-6
j_call: TRBJ1-1
cdr3_aa: CASSLVTGVHLTGIF
cdr3_nt: TGTGCCAGCAGCTTGGTGACAGGGGTACATCTCACAGGGATCTTT

d_call: TRBD1
clone_size: NA
cdr3_length: 16
v_call: TRBV28
j_call: TRBJ1-5
cdr3_aa: CASSLQGEMSNQPQHF
cdr3_nt: TGTGCCAGCAGTTTACAGGGGGAAATGAGCAATCAGCCCCAGCATTTT

d_call: NA
clone_size: NA
cdr3_length: 15
v_call: TRBV5-4
j_call: TRBJ1-1
cdr3_aa: CASSLPGSMNTEAFF
cdr3_nt: TGTGCCAGCAGCTTGCCAGGTTCTATGAACACTGAAGCTTTCTTT

d_call: NA
clone_size: NA
cdr3_length: 15
v_call: TRBV2
j_call: TRBJ2-2
cdr3_aa: CASETQAGDPGELFF
cdr3_nt: TGTGCCAGCGAGACCCAGGCCGGTGATCCCGGGGAGCTGTTTTTT

d_call: NA
clone_size: once
cdr3_length: 17
v_call: TRBV4-2
j_call: TRBJ1-6
cdr3_aa: CASSPRGLAIDNSPLHF
cdr3_nt: TGTGCCAGCAGCCCCCGGGGGTTGGCTATAGATAATTCACCCCTCCACTTT

d_call: NA
clone_size: few
cdr3_length: 16
v_call: TRBV2
j_call: TRBJ2-5
cdr3_aa: CASSEGRAGFQETQYF
cdr3_nt: TGTGCCAGCAGTGAAGGCCGAGCGGGCTTTCAAGAGACCCAGTACTTC

d_call: NA
clone_size: NA
cdr3_length: 13
v_call: TRBV2
j_call: TRBJ1-5
cdr3_aa: CASSPGPHQPQHF
cdr3_nt: TGTGCCAGCAGCCCAGGGCCCCACCAGCCCCAGCATTTT

d_call: TRBD1
clone_size: NA
cdr3_length: 15
v_call: TRBV27
j_call: TRBJ2-2
cdr3_aa: CASGAGTGNTGELFF
cdr3_nt: TGTGCCAGCGGGGCCGGGACAGGGAACACCGGGGAGCTGTTTTTT

d_call: TRBD1
clone_size: once
cdr3_length: 16
v_call: TRBV6-1
j_call: TRBJ1-5
cdr3_aa: CASSEIPDRGYQPQHF
cdr3_nt: TGTGCCAGCAGTGAAATTCCGGACAGGGGGTATCAGCCCCAGCATTTT

d_call: NA
clone_size: NA
cdr3_length: 14
v_call: TRBV15
j_call: TRBJ1-2
cdr3_aa: CATSRVGGYYGYTF
cdr3_nt: TGTGCCACCAGCAGAGTCGGAGGGTACTATGGCTACACCTTC

d_call: TRBD2
clone_size: NA
cdr3_length: 13
v_call: TRBV6-5
j_call: TRBJ2-2
cdr3_aa: CASRTRSTGELFF
cdr3_nt: TGTGCCTCCAGGACTAGGTCCACCGGGGAGCTGTTTTTT

d_call: TRBD1
clone_size: NA
cdr3_length: 15
v_call: TRBV29-1
j_call: TRBJ2-2
cdr3_aa: CSVDRTGVSTGELFF
cdr3_nt: TGCAGCGTTGATAGGACAGGGGTTAGCACCGGGGAGCTGTTTTTT

d_call: TRBD2
clone_size: NA
cdr3_length: 15
v_call: TRBV6-2/TRBV6-3
j_call: TRBJ2-7
cdr3_aa: CASSYGLAGFYEQYF
cdr3_nt: TGTGCCAGCAGTTACGGGCTAGCGGGGTTCTACGAGCAGTACTTC

d_call: TRBD2
clone_size: NA
cdr3_length: 14
v_call: TRBV7-2
j_call: TRBJ2-1
cdr3_aa: CASSLTSGYNEQFF
cdr3_nt: TGTGCCAGCAGCCTCACTAGCGGTTACAATGAGCAGTTCTTC

d_call: NA
clone_size: NA
cdr3_length: 13
v_call: TRBV6-1
j_call: TRBJ1-2
cdr3_aa: CASSDPGFGGYTF
cdr3_nt: TGTGCCAGCAGTGATCCCGGGTTCGGCGGCTACACCTTC

d_call: TRBD1
clone_size: NA
cdr3_length: 14
v_call: TRBV2
j_call: TRBJ1-1
cdr3_aa: CAIRTGRGYTEAFF
cdr3_nt: TGTGCCATCCGGACAGGACGGGGGTACACTGAAGCTTTCTTT

d_call: NA
clone_size: NA
cdr3_length: 14
v_call: TRBV19
j_call: TRBJ2-1
cdr3_aa: CASTDTRGYNEQFF
cdr3_nt: TGTGCCAGTACTGATACTCGTGGCTACAATGAGCAGTTCTTC

d_call: NA
clone_size: NA
cdr3_length: 15
v_call: TRBV5-4
j_call: TRBJ1-2
cdr3_aa: CASSLGLQANYGYTF
cdr3_nt: TGTGCCAGCAGCTTGGGACTGCAAGCTAACTATGGCTACACCTTC

d_call: NA
clone_size: NA
cdr3_length: 14
v_call: TRBV5-8
j_call: TRBJ1-1
cdr3_aa: CASSRPGTLPEAFF
cdr3_nt: TGTGCCAGCAGCCGGCCTGGGACACTTCCTGAAGCTTTCTTT

d_call: NA
clone_size: once
cdr3_length: 16
v_call: TRBV2
j_call: TRBJ1-3
cdr3_aa: CARRDIKRGSGNTIYF
cdr3_nt: TGTGCCCGCCGGGACATCAAAAGGGGCTCTGGAAACACCATATATTTT